This paragraph reports one TCR beta chain. The antigen it recognizes is unknown. No base quality information exists; no much larger clone differs at one position. The record originates from a study of blood T cell repertoires in COVID-19 (TCRdb year 2020). General notes on the study: Collaborator samples came from the United States, Italy and Spain and covered acute and convalescent phases of COVID-19. Where HLA class I and class II types were available, the types were taken from metadata supplied by the sample provider, not from assay-based typing. The prospective study material was composed of cDNA or gDNA derived from T cells, B-cell-depleted T cells, or PBMCs. Nearly every sample came with metadata listing a de-identified subject ID, COVID-19 status, age in years and sex. Deeply sampled blood TCRbeta repertoires from subjects exposed to, actively infected with, or recovered from COVID-19 were included in the dataset. Samples came from the ongoing ImmuneRACE study (first 160 participants) plus 1,254 subjects from 6 global collaborators. The repertoires were released in a freely available public database intended as a resource for research on the immune response to SARS-CoV-2.

The germline V gene supplies CDR1 MNHEY and CDR2 SVGAGI. V sheds 7 bases and J sheds 8 bases, leaving 14 bases between their ends. There are 13 amino acids in the CDR3, from cysteine to phenylalanine inclusive. The sequence is cut down to CDR3 DNA, 39 bases in frame from base 1. Enrolling through a virtual design, the prospective study's participants ranged in age from about 18 to 89 years and lived across about two dozen United States geographic areas. In the prospective study, participants were assigned to cohorts based on the clinical history participants reported in a screening survey and a study questionnaire. ImmuneRACE Cohort 3 recovered participants were defined by two consecutive negative NP/OP PCR tests, healthcare professional clearance, or symptom resolution. Each participant in the prospective study had whole blood, serum and a nasopharyngeal or oropharyngeal swab collected by mobile phlebotomists. Prospective study participants could optionally give additional blood draws and questionnaires over a roughly 2-month period. Blood samples from the prospective study were shipped frozen or at room temperature prior to DNA extraction.

TCRbeta CDR3 regions were amplified from genomic DNA using the immunoSEQ Assay, a bias-controlled multiplex PCR. The authors processed their data as follows. The number of nucleated cells in each sample was estimated from the amplification of reference gene primers within the assay. To quantify the absolute abundance of each unique TCRbeta CDR3 rearrangement, sequence reads were collapsed and filtered. For each sample, productive Simpson clonality was calculated as the square root of Simpson's diversity index over productive rearrangements. TCRdb limited this immuneACCESS table to in-frame rearrangements with V and J called. A share of clones is missing; checked studies link under half to unresolved V genes, and the rest is unexplained. V and J calls and clone size are those listed in that table; D and trimming were worked out from the DNA. A total of some 460,000 clones appear in this sample, about nine tenths of them only once. 0.65% to 0.9% of the sample is taken by the ten largest.

The full study reports these points: The quantity of clinical and demographic metadata differed by source and by participant and was supplied without curation.

The source of this sequence is a woman under 30 who had recovered from COVID-19. What was sequenced was PBMCs or T cells enriched from blood (not recorded which). The chain joins TRBV6-5 to TRBJ1-4, and the D gene may be TRBD1, 6 bases matching. DNA sequence: TGTGCCAGCACCCCAGGGGTGGGGGAAAAACTGTTTTTT. It is translated as CASTPGVGEKLFF.